This section outlines one T cell receptor beta chain sequence together with its context. What it binds is unknown. Some clones are missing from TCRdb's copy, which holds only in-frame ones; the method was immunoSEQ multiplex PCR. The sample yields 120,000 or so clones, roughly 88% seen once. The CDR3 has 13 residues. CDR1 is SEHNR, CDR2 FQNEAQ, per germline (reference sequence). The V end was cut by 2 bases, the J end by 5 bases, with 10 bases between. This specimen comes from a study of T cell responses to AZD1222 COVID-19 vaccine. Study results and caveats: Seropositivity was recorded at baseline in only a handful of AZD1222 recipients. Along spike, vaccine-associated CD4 TCRs were found throughout, with dominance at 160-218 and 743-854. Clonal diversity was possibly underestimated, and white British individuals and females predominated among donors. Reportedly, close to half of spike-specific TCRs are directed against unmutated variant regions.

This sequence was found in an adult who received the AZD1222 COVID-19 vaccine. Sequencing used peripheral blood, obtained 28 days after the second AZD1222 dose. The genes are TRBV7-9 and TRBJ2-7; a possible D gene is TRBD1 (6 bases). This CDR3 reads CASSLSGVNEQYF. For the CDR3, the DNA is TGTGCCAGCAGCTTATCAGGGGTCAACGAGCAGTACTTC.